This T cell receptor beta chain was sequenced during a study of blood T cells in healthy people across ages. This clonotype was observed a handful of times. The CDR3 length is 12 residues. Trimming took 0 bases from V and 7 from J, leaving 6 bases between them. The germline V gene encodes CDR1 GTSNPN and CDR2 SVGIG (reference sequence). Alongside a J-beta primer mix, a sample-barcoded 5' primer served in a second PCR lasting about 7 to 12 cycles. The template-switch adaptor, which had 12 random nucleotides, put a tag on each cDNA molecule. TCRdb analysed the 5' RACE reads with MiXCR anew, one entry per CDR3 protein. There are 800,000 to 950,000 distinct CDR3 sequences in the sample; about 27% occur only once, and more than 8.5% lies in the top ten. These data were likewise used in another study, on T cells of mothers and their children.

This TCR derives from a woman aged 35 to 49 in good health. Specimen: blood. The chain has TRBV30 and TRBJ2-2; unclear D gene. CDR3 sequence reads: CAWSVTGGELFF. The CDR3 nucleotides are TGTGCCTGGAGTGTTACGGGCGGGGAGCTGTTTTTT.